Presented here are 31 T cell receptor beta chains from one specimen sequenced in a study of blood T cells in healthy people across ages. Alongside a J-beta primer mix, a sample-barcoded 5' primer served in a second PCR lasting 7 to 11 cycles. A single record per CDR3 protein comes from TCRdb applying MiXCR to the 5' RACE reads. The sample yields about 650,000 distinct CDR3 sequences, less than 40% seen once. Sequencing was carried out using blood. The receptors derive from a woman at least 80 years old in good health.

This clonotype turned up a few times. The chain joins TRBV5-1 to TRBJ2-7; D may be TRBD1 (6 bases). Germline CDR1 SGHRS, CDR2 YFSETQ. V lost 5 bases and J 2 bases, leaving 17 bases between the germline ends. The CDR3 runs 15 residues. For the CDR3, the DNA is TGCGCCAGCAGTTCCGGGACACGCGAAACCTACGAGCAGTACTTC. It is translated as CASSSGTRETYEQYF.

This clonotype was counted many times. CDR3 protein: CASSLAGHNLPNYGYTF. In nucleotides, the CDR3 is TGTGCCAGCAGCTTAGCGGGACACAACCTCCCTAACTATGGCTACACCTTC. The chain recombines TRBV7-8 with TRBJ1-2; possible D gene TRBD1, 6 bases. V lost 0 bases, J lost 0 bases, and 14 bases lay in between. The CDR3 length is 17 residues. Germline V gene data show CDR1 as SGHVS and CDR2 as FQNEAQ.

At least ten counts were recorded for this clonotype. V and J are TRBV12-3 or TRBV12-4 and TRBJ1-1; D is uncertain. Trimming removed 6 bases from V and 6 bases from J, with 11 bases in between. CDR3 length: 12 residues. The CDR3 here is CASRAHQAEAFF. The CDR3 bases are TGTGCCAGCAGGGCACACCAGGCTGAAGCTTTCTTT.

The sample holds many counts of this clonotype. The chain employs TRBV5-4 and TRBJ2-3, with D possibly TRBD1 on 5 matching bases. The CDR3 consists of 14 residues. Deletions cut 4 bases from V and 2 bases from J, with 11 bases between. The germline V gene has CDR1 SGHNT and CDR2 YYREEE (reference sequence). This chain's CDR3 is CASSHPGYTDTQYF. The CDR3, as DNA: TGTGCCAGCAGCCATCCAGGGTACACAGATACGCAGTATTTT.

The V gene is TRBV7-2, the J gene TRBJ1-5; D is unclear. The V end was cut by 5 bases, the J end by 6 bases, with 14 bases between. In germline, CDR1 is SGHTA, CDR2 FQGNSA. CDR3 length equals 14 residues. In DNA, the CDR3 is TGTGCCAGCAGCCCCCGGGGATTTGGTCAGCCCCAGCATTTT. Translated, it gives CASSPRGFGQPQHF.

This clonotype was observed at least ten times. The V call is TRBV2, the J call TRBJ2-3; 7 nucleotides match TRBD1. V shed 5 bases, J shed 4 bases, and the junction held 12 bases outside the gene matches. Per germline, CDR1 SNHLY and CDR2 FYNNEI. The CDR3 contains 16 residues. CDR3 sequence (DNA): TGTGCCAGCAGTCTTTTCACCCTGACAGGGCCAGATACGCAGTATTTT. Its protein is CASSLFTLTGPDTQYF.

Regarding this clonotype: A read error may be the cause here, since a much bigger clone is one base away. J is TRBJ1-5 and V is TRBV12-3 or TRBV12-4; D is perhaps TRBD1 (6 bases). The CDR3 is 15 residues long. The CDR3 DNA reads TGTGCCAGCAGTCATTCAGGGGAAGGCAATCGGCCCCAGCATTTT. Its protein is CASSHSGEGNRPQHF.

This clonotype was counted many times. This chain links TRBV10-3 with TRBJ2-3, with 9 bases matching TRBD1. The CDR3 totals 14 residues. Germline CDR1 ENHRY, CDR2 SYGVKD. V was clipped by 10 bases and J by 2 bases; unmatched bases: 7. Written as DNA, the CDR3 is TGTGCCACCCTAAGGGACAGGGACACAGATACGCAGTATTTT. Its translation is CATLRDRDTDTQYF.

This chain links TRBV27 with TRBJ2-1; the D is unclear. The V end was cut by 1 base, the J end by 10 bases, with 14 bases between. CDR1 MNHEY and CDR2 SMNVEV come from the germline V gene (reference sequence). The CDR3 length is 14 residues. The CDR3: CASSLLVGSYEQFF. The CDR3 region has the DNA TGTGCCAGCAGTTTATTGGTGGGTTCCTACGAGCAGTTCTTC.

This clonotype was seen only a few times. The rearrangement uses TRBV5-6 and TRBJ2-5; weak D call: TRBD1 (6 bases). The J call is in doubt because the DNA end fits TRBJ2-7 better. The CDR3 spans 14 residues. Germline V gene data show CDR1 as SGHDT and CDR2 as YYEEEE. CDR3: CASSWPTGSHEQYF. The DNA of the CDR3 is TGTGCCAGCAGCTGGCCAACAGGGAGCCACGAGCAGTACTTC.

This clonotype was counted many times. The J gene is TRBJ2-3, the V gene TRBV20-1; TRBD2 might be the D (7 bases). The CDR3 covers 14 residues. CDR1 and CDR2 (germline): DFQATT, SNEGSKA (reference sequence). Trimming cost V 5 bases and J 2 bases, with 14 bases left between them. In DNA, the CDR3 is TGCAGTGCTCGCGGGGGCGGATACACAGATACGCAGTATTTT. Encoded protein: CSARGGGYTDTQYF.

The rearrangement uses TRBV5-1 and TRBJ2-1; 9 bases map to TRBD2. The closer fit of TRBJ2-7 to the DNA end suggests the J call may be wrong. The germline gives CDR1 SGHRS, CDR2 YFSETQ. This CDR3 contains 17 residues. The CDR3 spells CASSLASSGGSCNEQYF. CDR3 sequence (DNA): TGCGCCAGCAGCTTGGCCAGTAGCGGGGGCTCCTGCAATGAGCAGTACTTC.

This clonotype was counted at least ten times. J is TRBJ2-3 and V is TRBV6-5; tentative D call: TRBD2 (6 bases). V gave up 4 bases and J gave up 4 bases, with 15 bases separating them. This CDR3 contains 15 residues. The germline CDR1 and CDR2 sequences are MNHEY and SVGAGI. Written as DNA, the CDR3 is TGTGCCAGCAGTTCGTCGGGGGTGTCAGCAGATACGCAGTATTTT. Encoded protein: CASSSSGVSADTQYF.

The J gene is TRBJ2-5, the V gene TRBV11-2; TRBD1 is a possible D gene (5 bases). The tail of the sequence fits TRBJ2-7 better, so the J call may be wrong. This CDR3 region has 17 residues. Germline V CDR1 and CDR2: SGHAT, FQNNGV. The CDR3 region is CASSLDDAGSSPYEQYF. The CDR3 coding sequence is TGTGCCAGCAGCTTAGATGATGCAGGGTCGTCGCCCTACGAGCAGTACTTC.

As regards this clonotype: A much larger clone differs by one base, so this may be a read error. The gene calls are TRBV9 and TRBJ2-3; TRBD1 aligns across 8 bases. The CDR3 runs 17 residues. From germline, CDR1 is SGDLS and CDR2 YYNGEE. The CDR3 loop reads CASSVARDRISTGTQYF. DNA of the CDR3: TGTGCCAGCAGCGTAGCCCGGGACAGGATTTCGACAGGTACGCAGTATTTT. Variable domain in full (rest from reference TRBV9 and TRBJ2-3): DSGVTQTPKHLITATGQRVTLRCSPRSGDLSVYWYQQSLDQGLQFLIQYYNGEERAKGNILERFSAQQFPDLHSELNLSSLELGDSALYFCASSVARDRISTGTQYFGPGTRLTVL.

V is TRBV9 and J is TRBJ1-3; D perhaps matches TRBD1 (6 bases). In germline, CDR1 is SGDLS, CDR2 YYNGEE. The CDR3 is 14 residues long. The V end lost 0 bases, the J end lost 7 bases, and 11 bases lay between the germline ends. CDR3 bases: TGTGCCAGCAGCGTAGCCGGGGGGCGGAACACCATATATTTT. Amino acid sequence: CASSVAGGRNTIYF.

In its sample, this clonotype was seen a few times. This could be a read error, since a much larger clone is one nucleotide away. The chain couples TRBV10-3 to TRBJ1-2; 12 positions match TRBD1. CDR1 is ENHRY, CDR2 SYGVKD, per germline. This CDR3 region has 14 residues. CDR3 bases: TGTGCCATCAGTACGGGACAGGGGGCTGAAGGCTGCACCTTC. Translated, it gives CAISTGQGAEGCTF.

This clonotype was detected once. The rearrangement uses TRBV5-1 and TRBJ1-4; D call uncertain. V lost 4 bases and J 0 bases, leaving 7 bases between the germline ends. In germline, CDR1 is SGHRS, CDR2 YFSETQ. This CDR3 region has 14 residues. The CDR3 reads CASSVDPTNEKLFF. The DNA of the CDR3 is TGCGCCAGCAGCGTCGACCCAACTAATGAAAAACTGTTTTTT.

Here the CDR3 reads CASKWRQGAPEAFF. DNA for the CDR3: TGTGCCAGCAAGTGGCGACAGGGGGCCCCTGAAGCTTTCTTT. The chain couples TRBV3-1 to TRBJ1-1; 10 nucleotides agree with TRBD1. This CDR3 comprises 14 residues. Germline CDR1 and CDR2: LGHDT and YNNKEL (reference sequence). V lost 7 bases, J lost 6 bases, and 8 bases stayed unmatched. The whole variable domain, filled in from reference TRBV3-1 and TRBJ1-1, reads DTAVSQTPKYLVTQMGNDKSIKCEQNLGHDTMYWYKQDSKKFLKIMFSYNNKELIINETVPNRFSPKSPDKAHLNLHINSLELGDSAVYFCASKWRQGAPEAFFGQGTRLTVV.

This clonotype was detected only a few times. V gene TRBV30 combines with J gene TRBJ1-1, with 8 bases aligning to TRBD1. With 0 bases clipped from V and 4 bases from J, the junction kept 4 bases outside the gene matches. The CDR3 totals 14 residues. Germline V gives CDR1 GTSNPN, CDR2 SVGIG (reference sequence). CDR3 bases: TGTGCCTGGAGTGTACAGGGGGGGATCACTGAAGCTTTCTTT. It yields the protein CAWSVQGGITEAFF.

This clonotype was seen only a few times. This clone may be a read error of a much larger clone one base away. The rearrangement links TRBV20-1 to TRBJ2-1; no firm D call. The DNA end favors TRBJ2-7, so the J call may be wrong. In germline, CDR1 is DFQATT, CDR2 SNEGSKA (reference sequence). The CDR3 has 12 residues. DNA of the CDR3: TGCAGTGCTGGGCGGTACTACAATGAGCAGTACTTC. This codes for CSAGRYYNEQYF.

The genes are TRBV29-1 and TRBJ1-1; D call uncertain. Trimming shortened V by 1 base and J by 5 bases, and 11 bases separated the two germline ends. This CDR3 has 13 amino acids. Germline V CDR1 and CDR2: SQVTM, ANQGSEA. CDR3: CSVEVGVGTEAFF. Here the CDR3 DNA reads TGCAGCGTTGAAGTTGGAGTAGGAACTGAAGCTTTCTTT.

This clonotype was detected once. The chain recombines TRBV27 with TRBJ2-6, with D perhaps assigned TRBD1 or TRBD2 (6 bases each). The CDR3 length is 18 residues. The V and J ends lost 1 base and 1 base respectively, with 14 bases between them. Germline V gives CDR1 MNHEY, CDR2 SMNVEV (reference sequence). The CDR3 region is CASSLLGQGRSGANVLTF. Here the CDR3 DNA reads TGTGCCAGCAGTTTATTGGGGCAGGGGAGGTCTGGGGCCAACGTCCTGACTTTC.

This clonotype was seen a few times. The chain joins TRBV4-2 to TRBJ1-1; TRBD1 is a possible D gene (6 bases). The CDR3 totals 16 residues. V shed 0 bases and J shed 4 bases, with 15 bases lying between them. Germline values: CDR1 LGHNA, CDR2 YNFKEQ. The CDR3 bases are TGTGCCAGCAGCCAAGATCGGGGGGGGCTCGGCACTGAAGCTTTCTTT. This gives the protein CASSQDRGGLGTEAFF.

About this clonotype itself: This may arise from a read error, as a much more abundant clone is one base away. V is TRBV14 and J is TRBJ2-6; TRBD1 matches at 10 bases. The germline V gene encodes CDR1 SGHDN and CDR2 FVKESK. The ends lost 4 bases at V and 3 bases at J; junction bases unmatched: 6. The CDR3 runs to 17 residues. The CDR3 coding sequence is TGTGCCAGCAGCCTACTTGGGACAGGGGTTGGGGCCAACGTCCTGACTTTC. As protein: CASSLLGTGVGANVLTF.

This clonotype was observed a single time. This may come from a read error, since a much larger clone is one base off. DNA for the CDR3: TGTGCCCGCAGTTACCGGGACTCGCAGTACTTC. Residues: CARSYRDSQYF. V usage is TRBV6-2 or TRBV6-3 and J usage is TRBJ2-7, with D possibly TRBD2 on 6 matching bases. The CDR3 is 11 residues long. Germline assignment: CDR1 MNHEY and CDR2 SVGEGT.

This clonotype was counted at least ten times. This chain links TRBV3-1 with TRBJ2-7; D not resolved. Trimming stripped 1 base from V and 2 bases from J, with 9 bases between. This CDR3 contains 14 residues. Germline V CDR1 and CDR2: LGHDT, YNNKEL (reference sequence). CDR3 DNA sequence: TGTGCCAGCAGCCAAGTTCGGGCAGCCTACGAGCAGTACTTC. Its translation is CASSQVRAAYEQYF.

Worth noting for this clonotype: Being one base from a much bigger clone, this may be a read error. The chain links TRBV24-1 to TRBJ2-3, with 11 bases fitting TRBD2. The trim removed 6 bases at V and 8 bases at J, leaving 3 bases unmatched. The CDR3 spans 13 residues. In germline, CDR1 is KGHDR, CDR2 SFDVKD. The CDR3 DNA is TGTGCCACCAGTCGTAGCGGGGGGGGTACGCAGTATTTT. Its protein product is CATSRSGGGTQYF.

This clonotype was seen repeatedly, ten times or more. The chain joins TRBV7-2 to TRBJ2-3; possible D gene TRBD1, 6 bases. Looked up from germline, CDR1 is SGHTA and CDR2 is FQGNSA. Trimming removed 1 base at V and 2 bases at J, with 7 bases between. The CDR3 loop spans 14 amino acids. The CDR3 loop is CASSLGDNTDTQYF. As DNA, the CDR3 is TGTGCCAGCAGCTTAGGGGACAACACAGATACGCAGTATTTT.

This clonotype was counted many times. The rearrangement uses TRBV11-2 and TRBJ2-1; D is uncertain. Trimming shortened V by 0 bases and J by 8 bases, and 11 bases separated the two germline ends. Germline V lookup: CDR1 SGHAT, CDR2 FQNNGV. The CDR3 spans 14 residues. CDR3 amino acids: CASSLDLILYEQFF. CDR3 DNA: TGTGCCAGCAGCTTAGATTTGATATTATATGAGCAGTTCTTC. Complete variable domain (other parts from reference TRBV11-2 and TRBJ2-1): EAGVAQSPRYKIIEKRQSVAFWCNPISGHATLYWYQQILGQGPKLLIQFQNNGVVDDSQLPKDRFSAERLKGVDSTLKIQPAKLEDSAVYLCASSLDLILYEQFFGPGTRLTVL.

This clonotype was picked up a small number of times. The chain combines TRBV7-9 with TRBJ2-3, with D maybe TRBD2 (5 bases). Trimming shortened V by 4 bases and J by 2 bases, and 10 bases separated the two germline ends. The V gene's germline CDR1 is SEHNR and CDR2 FQNEAQ (reference sequence). The CDR3 loop spans 14 amino acids. The CDR3 reads CASSSAEPTDTQYF. The CDR3 DNA reads TGTGCCAGCAGCTCAGCGGAGCCCACAGATACGCAGTATTTT.